The source of this TCR beta chain is a study of cytomegalovirus exposure and HLA in healthy donors. Trimming took 4 bases from V and 3 from J; bases not matched to a gene: 4. CDR1 is KGHSH, CDR2 LQKENI, per germline. The CDR3 spans 15 residues. Whole-study findings and limits: In a later analysis, HLA-C alleles had the fewest associated TCRs, DRB1 alleles the most. In a later analysis, several top co-occurrence clusters appeared linked to parvovirus B19, influenza, CMV and Epstein-Barr virus. The study listed under 200 cytomegalovirus-associated TCR beta chains.

Researchers ran the PCR with 60 Vbeta and 13 Jbeta primers. TCRdb's table, derived via immunoSEQ multiplex PCR, lists solely in-frame clones and lacks some. The sample lists roughly 93,000 clones, about 80% occurring once. As concerns this clone: Its antigen is as yet unknown.

Sequenced: PBMCs. The sequence was collected from a man aged 25 to 40 in good health and CMV-seronegative. This chain links TRBV18 with TRBJ1-4, with 8 bases identical to TRBD1. This CDR3 is CASSQETGANEKLFF. CDR3 nucleotides: TGTGCCAGCTCACAGGAGACAGGGGCTAATGAAAAACTGTTTTTT. Supplemented by reference TRBV18 and TRBJ1-4, the full variable domain reads NAGVMQNPRHLVRRRGQEARLRCSPMKGHSHVYWYRQLPEEGLKFMVYLQKENIIDESGMPKERFSAEFPKEGPSILRIQQVVRGDSAAYFCASSQETGANEKLFFGSGTQLSVL.